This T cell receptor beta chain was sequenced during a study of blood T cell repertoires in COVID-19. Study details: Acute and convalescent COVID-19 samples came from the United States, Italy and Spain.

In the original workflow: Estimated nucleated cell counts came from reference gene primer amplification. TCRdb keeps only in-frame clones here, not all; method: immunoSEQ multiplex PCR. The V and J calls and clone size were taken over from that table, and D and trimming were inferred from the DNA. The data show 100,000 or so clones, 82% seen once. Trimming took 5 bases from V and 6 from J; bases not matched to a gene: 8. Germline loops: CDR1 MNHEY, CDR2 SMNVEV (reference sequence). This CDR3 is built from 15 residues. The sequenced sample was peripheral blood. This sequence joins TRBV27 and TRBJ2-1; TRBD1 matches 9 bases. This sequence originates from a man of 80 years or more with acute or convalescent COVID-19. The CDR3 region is CASSPGTGLGNEQFF. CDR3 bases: TGTGCCAGCAGTCCCGGGACAGGGTTAGGCAATGAGCAGTTCTTC.